What follows describes a single TCR beta chain. TCRdb's table, derived via immunoSEQ multiplex PCR, lists solely in-frame clones and lacks some. The sample carries 280,000 or so clones, approximately 86% recorded once. The data were taken from a study of blood T cell repertoires in COVID-19. The sequence was collected from a young man with active or convalescent COVID-19. Sequenced material: peripheral blood.

CDR3 in DNA: TGTGCCAGTAGTATCTCCTCCTTAGACAGGGGTTATTCACCCCTCCACTTT. Protein product: CASSISSLDRGYSPLHF. The chain combines TRBV19 with TRBJ1-6; the match to TRBD1 covers 8 bases. Losses at the gene ends were 3 bases for V and 8 bases for J; bases not matched to a gene: 12. CDR1 and CDR2 (germline): LNHDA, SQIVND (reference sequence). This CDR3 is built from 17 residues.